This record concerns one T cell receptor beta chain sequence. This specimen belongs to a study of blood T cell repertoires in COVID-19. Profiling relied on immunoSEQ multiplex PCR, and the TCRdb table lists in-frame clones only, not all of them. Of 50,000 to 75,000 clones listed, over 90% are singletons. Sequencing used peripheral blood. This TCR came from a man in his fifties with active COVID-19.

The CDR3 reads CASSLVRGPTDTQYF. The DNA of the CDR3 is TGTGCCAGCAGCTTAGTGAGGGGGCCCACAGATACGCAGTATTTT. The chain carries TRBV7-9 and TRBJ2-3; 7 positions agree with TRBD1. CDR1 SEHNR and CDR2 FQNEAQ come from the germline V gene (reference sequence). This CDR3 region has 15 residues. J lost 2 bases, V lost 1 base, and 3 bases had no gene match.